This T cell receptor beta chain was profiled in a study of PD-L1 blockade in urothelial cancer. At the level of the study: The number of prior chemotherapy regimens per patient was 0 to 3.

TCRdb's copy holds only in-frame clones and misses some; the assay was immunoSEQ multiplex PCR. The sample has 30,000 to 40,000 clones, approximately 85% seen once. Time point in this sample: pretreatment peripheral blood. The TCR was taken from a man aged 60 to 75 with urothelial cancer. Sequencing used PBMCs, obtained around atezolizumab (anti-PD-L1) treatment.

The CDR3 spells CASSERTEAFF. Written as DNA, the CDR3 is TGTGCCAGTAGCGAGAGAACTGAAGCTTTCTTT. V usage is TRBV19 and J usage is TRBJ1-1, with D hard to call. The CDR3 covers 11 residues. From germline, CDR1 is LNHDA and CDR2 SQIVND (reference sequence). V was trimmed by 6 bases and J by 5 bases, leaving 7 bases between them.